These 29 T cell receptor beta chains came from one sample sequenced in a study of control samples from healthy donors and cancer patients. Here immunoSEQ multiplex PCR was the method, and the copy in TCRdb shows in-frame clones only, minus some. The top ten clones hold about 45% of a sample with about 42,000 clones, approximately 87% of them seen once. The sequencing sample was made of blood. The receptors were sampled from a man between 60 and 75 years old in good health.

The chain combines TRBV21-1 with TRBJ2-5. TRBV21-1 is a recognized pseudogene. The CDR3 has 10 residues. As DNA, the CDR3 is TGTGCCAGCACCCAAGAGACCCAGTACTTC. Amino acids: CASTQETQYF.

V is TRBV15 and J is TRBJ2-1; D gene ambiguous. The CDR3 length is 16 residues. Germline V CDR1 and CDR2: LNHNV, YYDKDF (reference sequence). Trimming took off 0 bases at V and 4 bases at J, with 13 bases between the two ends. The CDR3 DNA reads as TGTGCCACCAGCAGAGATTTAATGACCACTTACAATGAGCAGTTCTTC. It specifies CATSRDLMTTYNEQFF.

This rearrangement joins TRBV6-1 to TRBJ2-3, with a weak D call TRBD1 (6 bases). V lost 4 bases and J 2 bases, leaving 22 bases between the germline ends. Germline lookup yields CDR1 MNHNS and CDR2 SASEGT. The CDR3 has 18 amino acids. The CDR3 protein is CASSVYRAVRINTDTQYF. CDR3 DNA sequence: TGTGCCAGCAGTGTTTACAGGGCGGTTCGGATCAACACAGATACGCAGTATTTT.

This clone was observed once. This chain uses TRBV27 with TRBJ2-7; TRBD1 or TRBD2 may be the D gene (7 bases each). This CDR3 comprises 15 residues. Germline V gene lookup returns CDR1 MNHEY and CDR2 SMNVEV (reference sequence). The V end lost 2 bases, the J end lost 2 bases, and 13 bases lay between the germline ends. In nucleotides, the CDR3 is TGTGCCAGCAGTTTAGCGGGGGACAGAACCTACGAGCAGTACTTC. Translated: CASSLAGDRTYEQYF.

A remark on this clone: Other DNA sequences of this sample code for an identical CDR3. The chain employs TRBV6-5 and TRBJ1-2; tentatively, D is TRBD1 (6 bases). This CDR3 has 13 residues. Germline CDR1 is MNHEY and CDR2 is SVGAGI. V was clipped by 5 bases and J by 4 bases, with 11 bases between them. CDR3 DNA sequence: TGTGCCAGCAGTCCGGACAGTGGCTATGGCTACACCTTC. It translates to CASSPDSGYGYTF.

V usage is TRBV4-1 and J usage is TRBJ1-3, with D perhaps TRBD1 (6 bases). CDR1 and CDR2 from the germline V gene are MGHRA and YSYEKL. The length of the CDR3 is 16 residues. V was cut by 0 bases and J by 4 bases, with 13 bases left in between. For the CDR3, the DNA is TGCGCCAGCAGCCAAGATAGGGGGTTCTGGGGAAACACCATATATTTT. It encodes CASSQDRGFWGNTIYF.

This clone is medium-sized (0.01 to 0.1%) within its sample. This chain connects TRBV23-1 to TRBJ2-1; TRBD2 matches 13 bases. TRBV23-1 is an ORF, with its function uncertain. The CDR3 is 16 amino acids. Trimming cost V 4 bases and J 4 bases; bases outside gene matches: 4. The CDR3 loop reads CASSRTSGRRYNEQFF. As DNA, the CDR3 is TGCGCCAGCAGTCGGACTAGCGGGAGAAGGTACAATGAGCAGTTCTTC.

The chain combines TRBV27 with TRBJ1-1, with no clear D. Trimming took off 6 bases at V and 4 bases at J, with 9 bases between the two ends. This CDR3 is built from 12 residues. Germline assignment: CDR1 MNHEY and CDR2 SMNVEV (reference sequence). This CDR3 is CASRDPLTEAFF. The CDR3 bases are TGTGCCAGCAGAGACCCTCTCACTGAAGCTTTCTTT.

The rearrangement joins TRBV11-2 to TRBJ2-1, with 14 bases lining up with TRBD2. The length of the CDR3 is 18 residues. With V trimmed by 5 bases and J by 2 bases, 8 bases remained unmatched. The germline gives CDR1 SGHAT, CDR2 FQNNGV. The CDR3 nucleotides are TGTGCCAGCAGCCCAGGACTAGCGGGAGGATCCGCCTACAATGAGCAGTTCTTC. Amino acids: CASSPGLAGGSAYNEQFF.

The gene calls are TRBV27 and TRBJ1-6; 11 positions agree with TRBD1. CDR3 length: 16 residues. The V gene's germline CDR1 is MNHEY and CDR2 SMNVEV (reference sequence). V lost 4 bases to trimming and J lost 6 bases; unmatched junction nucleotides: 5. The CDR3 sequence is CASSSPGTGGNSPLHF. For the CDR3, the DNA is TGTGCCAGCAGTTCACCCGGGACAGGGGGTAATTCACCCCTCCACTTT.

This clone was counted once. The V and J genes are TRBV19 and TRBJ2-7, with TRBD1 as a possible D gene (7 bases). The CDR3 is 15 amino acids. Trimming cost V 2 bases and J 6 bases, with 17 bases left between them. CDR1 and CDR2 (germline): LNHDA, SQIVND (reference sequence). The chain's CDR3 is CASSIMSGAGGEQYF. The CDR3 DNA sequence: TGTGCCAGTAGTATAATGTCGGGGGCAGGGGGCGAGCAGTACTTC.

This clone was counted a single time. V usage is TRBV9 and J usage is TRBJ1-2; D is possibly TRBD1 (5 bases). The CDR3 covers 14 residues. V dropped 0 bases and J dropped 4 bases, with 10 bases sitting between them. Per the germline V gene, CDR1 is SGDLS and CDR2 is YYNGEE. The CDR3 protein is CASSVGGTGYGYTF. The CDR3 nucleotides read TGTGCCAGCAGCGTAGGGGGCACCGGCTATGGCTACACCTTC.

This clone was observed many times. V gene TRBV9 combines with J gene TRBJ2-3, with D possibly matching TRBD1 (6 bases). V shed 0 bases and J shed 4 bases, with 9 bases lying between them. The CDR3 has 14 amino acids. The germline CDR1 and CDR2 sequences are SGDLS and YYNGEE. The CDR3 region is CASSVGEGADTQYF. The CDR3 DNA reads as TGTGCCAGCAGCGTAGGTGAGGGGGCAGATACGCAGTATTTT.

The chain combines TRBV30 with TRBJ1-5; 8 bases map to TRBD1. The junction had 9 bases not matched to a gene; V was cut back by 7 bases and J by 4 bases. Germline V gives CDR1 GTSNPN, CDR2 SVGIG (reference sequence). This CDR3 spans 14 amino acids. The CDR3: CASWDRQPNQPQHF. CDR3 in DNA: TGTGCCTCGTGGGACAGGCAACCTAATCAGCCCCAGCATTTT.

This clone was counted a few times. This chain uses TRBV11-2 with TRBJ1-6; D uncertain. V dropped 0 bases and J dropped 6 bases, with 12 bases sitting between them. Germline-derived CDR1 and CDR2 are SGHAT and FQNNGV. The CDR3 runs to 16 residues. CDR3 sequence: CASSLDKGFLNSPLHF. In nucleotides, the CDR3 is TGTGCCAGCAGCTTAGATAAAGGGTTCCTTAATTCACCCCTCCACTTT.

This rearrangement joins TRBV5-1 to TRBJ2-1, with 13 nucleotides matching TRBD2. Losses at the gene ends were 7 bases for V and 8 bases for J; bases not matched to a gene: 9. From germline, CDR1 is SGHRS and CDR2 YFSETQ. This CDR3 is built from 15 residues. The CDR3 DNA sequence: TGCGCCAGCCGTAGGACTAGCGGGAGAAACGATGAGCAGTTCTTC. Translated, it gives CASRRTSGRNDEQFF.

This chain uses TRBV24-1 with TRBJ1-5; 7 bases fit TRBD1. CDR1 and CDR2 (germline): KGHDR, SFDVKD. The CDR3 extends over 14 amino acids. Trimming removed 7 bases from V and 7 bases from J; junction bases left unmatched: 9. The CDR3 coding sequence is TGTGCCACCAGCACAGGGGTTCCAGGACAGCCCCAGCATTTT. It yields the protein CATSTGVPGQPQHF.

This clone was seen more than once but under ten times. This chain joins TRBV28 and TRBJ1-4; D ambiguous. This CDR3 spans 13 amino acids. Germline values: CDR1 MDHEN, CDR2 SYDVKM. Trimming stripped 5 bases from V and 5 bases from J, with 9 bases between. The CDR3 DNA follows: TGTGCCAGCAGTAGACACGAAAATGAAAAACTGTTTTTT. Its translation is CASSRHENEKLFF.

The V gene is TRBV27, the J gene TRBJ2-3; D ambiguous. With 2 bases removed from V and 8 bases from J, the gap between germline ends came to 5 bases. Germline CDR1 reads MNHEY; CDR2 reads SMNVEV (reference sequence). The CDR3 runs to 11 residues. The CDR3 protein is CASSLGATQYF. CDR3 coding DNA: TGTGCCAGCAGTTTAGGAGCTACGCAGTATTTT.

The V gene is TRBV7-3, the J gene TRBJ1-5; D gene ambiguous. The CDR3 is made up of 15 amino acids. Per the germline V gene, CDR1 is SGHTA and CDR2 is FQGTGA. Trimming removed 5 bases at V and 0 bases at J, with 11 bases between. CDR3 sequence: CASSRETLSNQPQHF. The CDR3 coding sequence is TGTGCCAGCAGCCGTGAAACACTTAGCAATCAGCCCCAGCATTTT.

The chain recombines TRBV7-9 with TRBJ2-3; D may be TRBD1 or TRBD2 (5 bases each). V shed 3 bases and J shed 0 bases, with 7 bases lying between them. The CDR3 is made up of 14 amino acids. From germline, CDR1 is SEHNR and CDR2 FQNEAQ (reference sequence). CDR3 nucleotide sequence: TGTGCCAGCAGCTTGGGGGTCAGCACAGATACGCAGTATTTT. Protein: CASSLGVSTDTQYF.

Here the CDR3 reads CASSPIDQPQHF. In nucleotides, the CDR3 is TGTGCCAGCTCCCCAATAGATCAGCCCCAGCATTTT. The gene calls are TRBV6-6 and TRBJ1-5, with D hard to call. Germline-derived CDR1 and CDR2 are MNHNY and SVGAGI (reference sequence). The CDR3 length is 12 residues. Trimming took off 8 bases at V and 5 bases at J, with 10 bases between the two ends.

The J gene is TRBJ1-1, the V gene TRBV7-2; no reliable D call. V was trimmed by 4 bases and J by 1 base, leaving 16 bases between them. Per the germline V gene, CDR1 is SGHTA and CDR2 is FQGNSA. The CDR3 runs 16 residues. The DNA for the CDR3 is TGTGCCAGCAGCTCGGTCCAAATTAGAGGGAACACTGAAGCTTTCTTT. It is translated as CASSSVQIRGNTEAFF.

The chain has TRBV12-3 or TRBV12-4 and TRBJ1-2; D may be TRBD1 (6 bases). Deletions cut 7 bases from V and 5 bases from J, with 8 bases between. The CDR3 loop spans 11 amino acids. This CDR3 is CASTRGYGYTF. The CDR3 DNA reads TGTGCCAGCACAAGGGGGTATGGCTACACCTTC.

This chain links TRBV6-5 with TRBJ1-2; TRBD1 might be the D (5 bases). CDR1 is MNHEY, CDR2 SVGAGI, per germline. The CDR3 runs to 15 residues. V lost 0 bases, J lost 3 bases, and 11 bases lay in between. CDR3 coding DNA: TGTGCCAGCAGTTACTCGGCGGGGCACGACTATGGCTACACCTTC. Translated, it gives CASSYSAGHDYGYTF.

This clone showed up just a few times. This chain connects TRBV28 to TRBJ1-5; D call uncertain. Germline V gives CDR1 MDHEN, CDR2 SYDVKM. V gave up 8 bases and J gave up 2 bases, with 13 bases separating them. The CDR3 consists of 14 residues. The CDR3 is CASVLLRGNQPQHF. In DNA, the CDR3 is TGTGCCAGCGTGCTCCTTAGGGGCAATCAGCCCCAGCATTTT.

J is TRBJ2-5 and V is TRBV9; no firm D call. Trimming stripped 0 bases from V and 4 bases from J, with 7 bases between. The CDR3 contains 13 residues. Per the germline V gene, CDR1 is SGDLS and CDR2 is YYNGEE. The CDR3 loop reads CASSVGSSETQYF. As DNA, the CDR3 is TGTGCCAGCAGCGTAGGGAGCTCAGAGACCCAGTACTTC.

V gene TRBV6-6 combines with J gene TRBJ2-5; the D is unclear. Germline CDR1 is MNHNY and CDR2 is SVGAGI (reference sequence). The CDR3 contains 15 residues. Trimming stripped 5 bases from V and 0 bases from J, with 13 bases between. The CDR3 DNA is TGTGCCAGCAGTCCCACGCCGACCAACCAAGAGACCCAGTACTTC. Amino acid sequence: CASSPTPTNQETQYF.

This clone appeared a single time. The V gene is TRBV10-3, the J gene TRBJ2-7; weak D call: TRBD2 (7 bases). The V gene's germline CDR1 is ENHRY and CDR2 SYGVKD. V lost 4 bases to trimming and J lost 2 bases, with 15 bases between them. The CDR3 contains 15 residues. The CDR3 DNA reads TGTGCCATCAGTGGGGAAGGGGGGGGCCCCTACGAGCAGTACTTC. It codes for CAISGEGGGPYEQYF.